Listed below are T cell receptor beta chains from one sample, sequenced in a study of identical twins. Each CDR3 protein is one row after TCRdb ran MiXCR on the 5' RACE reads. The sample lists hundreds of thousands of distinct CDR3 sequences; 8.6% were seen once. The sample was also linked to a second study, of yellow fever vaccine responses in identical twins.

Sequencing was performed on PBMCs. Receptor source: a woman aged 18-29 years in good health. The CDR3 runs from the conserved cysteine through the conserved F or W. D genes are given only for firm matches. Rows give clone size only sometimes, using once, few, many, or a class for an expanded clone.

v_call	j_call	d_call	clone_size	cdr3_aa	cdr3_nt
TRBV9	TRBJ1-3	NA	NA	CASSVGGGSGNTIYF	TGTGCCAGCAGCGTAGGGGGGGGCTCTGGAAACACCATATATTTT
TRBV3-1	TRBJ2-3	NA	NA	CASSQARDRQSTDTQYF	TGTGCCAGCAGCCAAGCCAGGGACCGCCAAAGCACAGATACGCAGTATTTT
TRBV5-1	TRBJ1-1	NA	few	CASTRTFGGNTEAFF	TGCGCCAGCACCCGGACATTCGGCGGGAACACTGAAGCTTTCTTT
TRBV5-1	TRBJ2-2	NA	few	CASGPAGNTGELFF	TGCGCCAGCGGCCCAGCGGGTAACACCGGGGAGCTGTTTTTT
TRBV5-5	TRBJ1-1	NA	NA	CASSLGPWKGNTEAFF	TGTGCCAGCAGCTTGGGGCCTTGGAAGGGAAACACTGAAGCTTTCTTT
TRBV7-3	TRBJ2-2	TRBD1	NA	CASSLTPGGNTGELFF	TGTGCCAGCAGCTTAACCCCAGGGGGTAACACCGGGGAGCTGTTTTTT
TRBV10-3	TRBJ2-3	TRBD1	few	CAITADRGSTDTQYF	TGTGCCATCACCGCAGACAGGGGAAGCACAGATACGCAGTATTTT
TRBV20-1	TRBJ2-2	TRBD1	NA	CSAGNRGSGPGELFF	TGCAGTGCTGGCAACAGGGGTTCTGGCCCCGGGGAGCTGTTTTTT
TRBV12-3/TRBV12-4	TRBJ2-2	TRBD1	many	CASSLQGASTGELFF	TGTGCCAGCAGTTTACAGGGGGCGAGCACCGGGGAGCTGTTTTTT
TRBV24-1	TRBJ2-3	TRBD1	NA	CATRDRDGTDTQYF	TGTGCCACGAGAGACAGGGACGGGACAGATACGCAGTATTTT
TRBV7-2	TRBJ2-7	TRBD1	many	CASSLDVTGALEQYF	TGTGCCAGCAGCTTAGACGTCACAGGGGCCCTGGAGCAGTACTTC
TRBV11-1	TRBJ2-5	TRBD2	few	CASSLLPKTSGGHQETQYF	TGTGCCAGCAGCTTACTACCCAAGACTAGCGGGGGCCACCAAGAGACCCAGTACTTC
TRBV28	TRBJ2-2	NA	many	CASSTSSKNTGELFF	TGTGCCAGCAGTACCTCATCCAAGAACACCGGGGAGCTGTTTTTT
TRBV20-1	TRBJ2-5	NA	NA	CSARDGTFPGETQYF	TGCAGTGCTAGAGATGGGACCTTTCCGGGGGAGACCCAGTACTTC
TRBV6-4	TRBJ2-1	NA	few	CASSDSAASHEQFF	TGTGCCAGCAGTGACTCGGCAGCAAGCCATGAGCAGTTCTTC
TRBV18	TRBJ2-7	NA	few	CASSPFVGYEQYF	TGTGCCAGCTCACCATTTGTGGGATACGAGCAGTACTTC
TRBV29-1	TRBJ2-1	TRBD1	many	CSVETGSYNEQFF	TGCAGCGTCGAGACAGGGTCCTACAATGAGCAGTTCTTC
TRBV27	TRBJ1-1	NA	NA	CASRSAGNTEAFF	TGTGCCAGCAGGTCGGCTGGGAACACTGAAGCTTTCTTT
TRBV7-9	TRBJ2-3	TRBD1	few	CASSSDDREYTQYF	TGTGCCAGCAGCTCGGACGACAGGGAATATACGCAGTATTTT
TRBV12-3/TRBV12-4	TRBJ2-3	NA	NA	CASRPDKGLTDTQYF	TGTGCCAGCAGACCGGACAAAGGGCTCACAGATACGCAGTATTTT
TRBV7-3	TRBJ2-1	TRBD2	NA	CASSLIRGGRNEQFF	TGTGCCAGCAGCTTAATACGGGGGGGCCGGAATGAGCAGTTCTTC
TRBV7-8	TRBJ2-7	NA	NA	CASSPDLPEQQYF	TGTGCCAGCAGCCCGGACCTACCGGAGCAGCAGTACTTC
TRBV7-8	TRBJ2-7	NA	few	CASSLYVGPTEQYF	TGTGCCAGCAGCTTATATGTCGGCCCCACCGAGCAGTACTTC
TRBV11-1	TRBJ2-1	TRBD1	NA	CASSTLLGTGGGYNEQFF	TGTGCCAGCAGCACCCTATTGGGGACAGGAGGGGGCTACAATGAGCAGTTCTTC
TRBV7-8	TRBJ2-5	NA	NA	CASSLAVGEETQYF	TGTGCCAGCAGCTTAGCGGTGGGAGAGGAGACCCAGTACTTC
TRBV6-2/TRBV6-3	TRBJ2-7	TRBD2	many	CASSRLTTSGFSYEQYF	TGTGCCAGCAGTCGACTCACTACTAGCGGCTTTTCCTACGAGCAGTACTTC
TRBV21-1	TRBJ2-2	NA	few	CASSNVPGHTNTGELFF	TGTGCCAGCAGCAATGTTCCGGGACACACTAATACCGGGGAGCTGTTTTTT
TRBV10-3	TRBJ1-1	NA	many	CAISDPGERTEAFF	TGTGCCATCAGTGATCCCGGGGAGAGGACTGAAGCTTTCTTT
TRBV29-1	TRBJ2-7	TRBD1	few	CSKQGLYEQYF	TGCAGCAAACAGGGGCTCTACGAGCAGTACTTC
TRBV7-2	TRBJ2-4	TRBD1	few	CASSLGGQGNIQYF	TGTGCCAGCAGCTTAGGGGGACAGGGGAACATTCAGTACTTC
TRBV7-9	TRBJ2-1	TRBD1	NA	CASSINVRDRLNNEQFF	TGTGCCAGCAGTATTAATGTCCGGGACAGGCTGAACAATGAGCAGTTCTTC
TRBV11-2	TRBJ2-1	NA	NA	CASSPSGGGPVEQFF	TGTGCCAGCAGCCCTTCCGGAGGGGGACCCGTCGAGCAGTTCTTC
TRBV12-3/TRBV12-4	TRBJ1-6	TRBD1	NA	CASSPDRGKGSPLHF	TGTGCCAGCAGTCCTGACAGGGGGAAAGGTTCACCCCTCCACTTT
TRBV12-3/TRBV12-4	TRBJ2-5	TRBD1	few	CASRPGGKETQYF	TGTGCCAGCAGGCCAGGGGGCAAGGAGACCCAGTACTTC
TRBV5-1	TRBJ2-3	TRBD2	few	CASSLLLSGGAEDTQYF	TGCGCCAGCAGCTTGCTCCTGAGCGGGGGGGCGGAGGATACGCAGTATTTT
TRBV6-2/TRBV6-3	TRBJ2-3	NA	many	CASSRGRSTDTQYF	TGTGCCAGCAGCCGCGGCAGAAGCACAGATACGCAGTATTTT
TRBV6-5	TRBJ2-7	TRBD1	few	CASSYNRGPYEQYF	TGTGCCAGCAGTTACAACAGGGGACCCTACGAGCAGTACTTC
TRBV18	TRBJ1-1	NA	few	CASSPKAVNTEAFF	TGTGCCAGCTCACCAAAGGCGGTGAACACTGAAGCTTTCTTT
TRBV2	TRBJ2-7	TRBD1	few	CASNYNTGQGTYEQYF	TGTGCCAGCAATTACAACACCGGACAGGGGACCTACGAGCAGTACTTC
TRBV21-1	TRBJ2-5	NA	NA	CASSKKGGGKTQYF	TGTGCCAGCAGCAAAAAAGGGGGGGGGAAGACCCAGTACTTC
TRBV28	TRBJ1-6	NA	NA	CASSPQSGQRNSPLHF	TGTGCCAGCAGCCCCCAGTCAGGGCAGCGAAATTCACCCCTCCACTTT
TRBV4-2	TRBJ2-7	NA	NA	CASSQAVVGPGNYEQYF	TGTGCCAGCAGCCAAGCAGTTGTCGGTCCAGGGAACTACGAGCAGTACTTC
TRBV9	TRBJ2-3	NA	few	CASSALTGTTDTQYF	TGTGCCAGCAGCGCCCTTACGGGTACCACAGATACGCAGTATTTT
TRBV9	TRBJ2-7	NA	few	CASSPPRGYEQYF	TGTGCCAGCAGCCCACCGCGCGGTTACGAGCAGTACTTC
TRBV20-1	TRBJ2-1	TRBD2	NA	CSARNTSGYYNEQFF	TGCAGTGCTAGGAATACTAGCGGATACTACAATGAGCAGTTCTTC
TRBV18	TRBJ2-5	NA	NA	CASSPQNGQKETQYF	TGTGCCAGCTCACCACAGAACGGACAGAAAGAGACCCAGTACTTC
TRBV25-1	TRBJ1-2	NA	few	CASSRGLNYGYTF	TGTGCCAGCAGCCGGGGCTTAAACTATGGCTACACCTTC
TRBV12-3/TRBV12-4	TRBJ2-7	TRBD1	few	CASSLTGQGGEQYF	TGTGCCAGCAGTCTGACGGGACAGGGGGGCGAGCAGTACTTC
TRBV20-1	TRBJ2-1	NA	many	CSARGTKSDHEQFF	TGCAGTGCTAGGGGGACGAAATCTGACCATGAGCAGTTCTTC